Listed below are T cell receptor beta chains from one sample, sequenced in a study of regulatory T cells in long-lasting Graves disease. TCRdb used MiXCR to reprocess the multiplex PCR reads, holding one entry per CDR3 protein. The table records around 340,000 distinct CDR3 sequences, 20% of them present only once. The sequencing used peripheral blood mononuclear cells (PBMCs), collected when the disease was refractory, from a patient treated with antithyroid drugs. The receptors originated from a female donor with Graves disease. Both conserved end residues are part of each CDR3. The D gene is left open where the match is weak. Some rows mark clone size as missing; the rest say once, few, many or name a class of expanded clone.

CDR3 DNA: TGTGCCAGCAGCTTTGTAGGGGACACTGAAGCTTTCTTT
CDR3 protein: CASSFVGDTEAFF
J gene: TRBJ1-1
V gene: TRBV5-6
D gene: .
CDR3 length: 13
clone size: many

CDR3 DNA: TGTGCCAGCAGCCAAGGAGGGGGGGCTAGTCTCACAGATACGCAGTATTTT
CDR3 protein: CASSQGGGASLTDTQYF
J gene: TRBJ2-3
V gene: TRBV3-2
D gene: .
CDR3 length: 17
clone size: once

CDR3 DNA: TGTGCCAGCAGTTACCTTGCTAGCGGGACTCAAGAGACCCAGTACTTC
CDR3 protein: CASSYLASGTQETQYF
J gene: TRBJ2-5
V gene: TRBV6-2/TRBV6-3
D gene: TRBD2
CDR3 length: 16
clone size: many

CDR3 DNA: TGTGCCAGCAGCGAACAGGGATCGAGGCAGCCCCAGCATTTT
CDR3 protein: CASSEQGSRQPQHF
J gene: TRBJ1-5
V gene: TRBV7-2
D gene: .
CDR3 length: 14
clone size: .

CDR3 DNA: TGTGCCTGGAGTGGGGACAGACTTCCGAATAGCAATCAGCCCCAGCATTTT
CDR3 protein: CAWSGDRLPNSNQPQHF
J gene: TRBJ1-5
V gene: TRBV30
D gene: TRBD1
CDR3 length: 17
clone size: .

CDR3 DNA: TGTGCCAGCAGTGAGAGGGGGCGGGTACATGGCTACACCTTC
CDR3 protein: CASSERGRVHGYTF
J gene: TRBJ1-2
V gene: TRBV28
D gene: TRBD1
CDR3 length: 14
clone size: .

CDR3 DNA: TGCAGTGCTTCGCGACAGGGAAATCAGCCCCAGCATTTT
CDR3 protein: CSASRQGNQPQHF
J gene: TRBJ1-5
V gene: TRBV20-1
D gene: TRBD1
CDR3 length: 13
clone size: .

CDR3 DNA: TGTGCCATCAACTCAGGGAACACCGGGGAGCTGTTTTTT
CDR3 protein: CAINSGNTGELFF
J gene: TRBJ2-2
V gene: TRBV10-3
D gene: .
CDR3 length: 13
clone size: many

CDR3 DNA: TGTGCCTGGGCGGCGGGGGCTGTCCAGCCCCAGCATTTT
CDR3 protein: CAWAAGAVQPQHF
J gene: TRBJ1-5
V gene: TRBV30
D gene: .
CDR3 length: 13
clone size: many

CDR3 DNA: TGTGCCAGCAGTGAAGCACTAAGGGAGGCGACCTACGAGCAGTACTTC
CDR3 protein: CASSEALREATYEQYF
J gene: TRBJ2-7
V gene: TRBV2
D gene: .
CDR3 length: 16
clone size: many

CDR3 DNA: TGCGCCAGCAGCTTTGAATCAATCCAAGAGACCCAGTACTTC
CDR3 protein: CASSFESIQETQYF
J gene: TRBJ2-5
V gene: TRBV5-1
D gene: .
CDR3 length: 14
clone size: few

CDR3 DNA: TGCAGCGCAACCGGGACAGGGAATTCACCCCTCCACTTT
CDR3 protein: CSATGTGNSPLHF
J gene: TRBJ1-6
V gene: TRBV29-1
D gene: TRBD1
CDR3 length: 13
clone size: .

CDR3 DNA: TGTGCCAGCACCCAGACCGAACCCAGAAACACCATATATTTT
CDR3 protein: CASTQTEPRNTIYF
J gene: TRBJ1-3
V gene: TRBV11-3
D gene: .
CDR3 length: 14
clone size: .

CDR3 DNA: TGTGCCAGCAGTACTAGCCTTCGCCCGGAGACCCAGTACTTC
CDR3 protein: CASSTSLRPETQYF
J gene: TRBJ2-5
V gene: TRBV2
D gene: .
CDR3 length: 14
clone size: many

CDR3 DNA: TGTGCCAGCTTAAGAACGGGCAATCAGCCCCAGCATTTT
CDR3 protein: CASLRTGNQPQHF
J gene: TRBJ1-5
V gene: TRBV2
D gene: .
CDR3 length: 13
clone size: many

CDR3 DNA: TGTGCCAGCACCTCCTCCCCAGGACTAGCGGGGAACACCGGGGAGCTGTTTTTT
CDR3 protein: CASTSSPGLAGNTGELFF
J gene: TRBJ2-2
V gene: TRBV12-3/TRBV12-4
D gene: TRBD2
CDR3 length: 18
clone size: .

CDR3 DNA: TGCGCCAGCAGCTCCTTAGATATGAACACTGAAGCTTTCTTT
CDR3 protein: CASSSLDMNTEAFF
J gene: TRBJ1-1
V gene: TRBV5-1
D gene: .
CDR3 length: 14
clone size: few

CDR3 DNA: TGCGCCAGCAGCCAAGTTACGACCTCTGAGACCCAGTACTTC
CDR3 protein: CASSQVTTSETQYF
J gene: TRBJ2-5
V gene: TRBV4-1
D gene: .
CDR3 length: 14
clone size: many

CDR3 DNA: TGCAGCGTTTCAGCGGGAGGTGACTACGAGCAGTACTTC
CDR3 protein: CSVSAGGDYEQYF
J gene: TRBJ2-7
V gene: TRBV29-1
D gene: TRBD2
CDR3 length: 13
clone size: many

CDR3 DNA: TGTGCCCTCGACAGATTGAACACTGAAGCTTTCTTT
CDR3 protein: CALDRLNTEAFF
J gene: TRBJ1-1
V gene: TRBV30
D gene: .
CDR3 length: 12
clone size: .